What follows are 21 T cell receptor beta chains derived from one specimen sequenced in a study of blood T cells in healthy people across ages. The second PCR ran roughly 7 to 12 cycles with a sample-barcoded 5' primer and J-beta primers. One entry per CDR3 protein, called by TCRdb with MiXCR from the 5' RACE reads. The table has approximately 1.5 million distinct CDR3 sequences, approximately 42% seen once. Sequencing was carried out using blood. These receptors were taken from a woman aged 18-35 years in good health.

This clonotype was detected a few times. CDR3 protein: CSAGGQGRGDQPQHF. For the CDR3, the DNA is TGCAGTGCTGGGGGACAGGGGAGAGGGGATCAGCCCCAGCATTTT. V usage is TRBV20-1 and J usage is TRBJ1-5, with 10 nucleotides matching TRBD1. Germline assignment: CDR1 DFQATT and CDR2 SNEGSKA (reference sequence). The CDR3 runs 15 residues. The V segment lost 5 bases and the J segment 5 bases; nucleotides outside the gene matches: 9.

This clonotype appeared many times. In DNA form, the CDR3 reads TGCAGTGCGCGAGGACAGGGGGCCCCATTTAGCACAGATACGCAGTATTTT. Translating it yields CSARGQGAPFSTDTQYF. This chain uses TRBV20-1 with TRBJ2-3, with 11 bases aligning to TRBD1. V was clipped by 6 bases and J by 0 bases; unmatched bases: 11. Germline values: CDR1 DFQATT, CDR2 SNEGSKA (reference sequence). This CDR3 has 17 amino acids.

The J gene is TRBJ2-1, the V gene TRBV30, with TRBD1 matching 8 bases. Trimming took 1 base from V and 4 from J; bases not matched to a gene: 3. This CDR3 region has 14 residues. CDR1 is GTSNPN, CDR2 SVGIG, per germline (reference sequence). CDR3 sequence: CAWSGTGLYNEQFF. The CDR3 DNA reads TGTGCCTGGAGTGGGACAGGGTTGTACAATGAGCAGTTCTTC.

The chain joins TRBV20-1 to TRBJ2-1; 8 bases map to TRBD2. CDR3 length: 15 residues. Germline CDR1 reads DFQATT; CDR2 reads SNEGSKA (reference sequence). V lost 0 bases, J lost 0 bases, and 1 base stayed unmatched. The CDR3 DNA reads as TGCAGTGCTAGAGAGCGGGGGGCCTCCTACAATGAGCAGTTCTTC. Translating it yields CSARERGASYNEQFF.

This clonotype was seen only a few times. The genes are TRBV7-2 and TRBJ2-5; D unresolved. The J call may be wrong; the DNA end is better matched by TRBJ2-7. Germline-derived CDR1 and CDR2 are SGHTA and FQGNSA. The CDR3 totals 15 residues. The chain's CDR3 is CASSSPAELVYEQYF. CDR3 nucleotide sequence: TGTGCCAGCAGCTCACCTGCTGAGCTCGTCTACGAGCAGTACTTC.

J is TRBJ2-3 and V is TRBV6-1, with TRBD2 matching 9 bases. The germline CDR1 and CDR2 sequences are MNHNS and SASEGT. Unmatched junction bases numbered 10, after V lost 6 bases and J lost 0 bases. CDR3 size: 17 residues. CDR3 protein: CASRGGVAGASTDTQYF. CDR3 coding DNA: TGTGCCAGCAGGGGGGGGGTAGCGGGAGCTAGCACAGATACGCAGTATTTT.

On this clonotype itself: One base away lies a much larger clone, so this may be a sequencing read error. V usage is TRBV6-5 and J usage is TRBJ1-4; D may be TRBD1 (6 bases). The CDR3 has 15 amino acids. The germline gives CDR1 MNHEY, CDR2 SVGAGI. This CDR3 reads CASKTGAVTNERLFF. The CDR3 nucleotides are TGTGCCAGCAAGACGGGGGCAGTCACTAATGAAAGACTGTTTTTT.

This clonotype occurred a few times. This chain connects TRBV10-3 to TRBJ2-7; D is perhaps TRBD1 or TRBD2 (5 bases each). Trimming removed 2 bases at V and 0 bases at J, with 8 bases between. CDR3 length equals 14 residues. Per the germline V gene, CDR1 is ENHRY and CDR2 is SYGVKD. The CDR3 DNA follows: TGTGCCATCAGTGAGGGGACGAGCTCCTACGAGCAGTACTTC. Residues: CAISEGTSSYEQYF.

This chain uses TRBV29-1 with TRBJ2-1, with 9 bases fitting TRBD2. Germline-derived CDR1 and CDR2 are SQVTM and ANQGSEA. The CDR3 is 14 residues long. The V gene end was trimmed by 5 bases and the J gene end by 6 bases; junction bases not matched to a gene: 8. CDR3 sequence (DNA): TGCAGCGTTCGCACTAGCGGGCTCCCCAATGAGCAGTTCTTC. Translation gives CSVRTSGLPNEQFF.

This clonotype has a handful of counts. V and J are TRBV5-1 and TRBJ1-4, with D hard to call. Germline V gives CDR1 SGHRS, CDR2 YFSETQ. This CDR3 is 16 amino acids long. Trimming took off 0 bases at V and 0 bases at J, with 9 bases between the two ends. The CDR3 sequence is CASSLENPATNEKLFF. The DNA of the CDR3 is TGCGCCAGCAGCTTGGAGAACCCTGCAACTAATGAAAAACTGTTTTTT.

This rearrangement joins TRBV27 to TRBJ2-7; 10 positions agree with TRBD2. Looked up from germline, CDR1 is MNHEY and CDR2 is SMNVEV (reference sequence). This CDR3 is 16 amino acids long. The junction had 11 bases not matched to a gene; V was cut back by 7 bases and J by 2 bases. The CDR3 region is CASKPSRLAGAYEQYF. CDR3 coding DNA: TGTGCCAGCAAACCTTCCAGGCTAGCGGGAGCCTACGAGCAGTACTTC.

A few counts support this clonotype. This chain joins TRBV29-1 and TRBJ2-7; 7 nucleotides line up with TRBD1. From germline, CDR1 is SQVTM and CDR2 ANQGSEA. The CDR3 is 12 residues long. V shed 7 bases, J shed 7 bases, and the junction held 10 bases outside the gene matches. The CDR3 sequence: CSAWGQTEEQYF. CDR3 DNA: TGCAGCGCCTGGGGACAGACGGAAGAGCAGTACTTC.

Only a few counts were recorded for this clonotype. J is TRBJ2-4 and V is TRBV7-9; TRBD2 matches 7 bases. The DNA matches TRBJ2-7 better at its end, which makes the J call doubtful. The CDR3 spans 15 residues. CDR1 and CDR2 (germline): SEHNR, FQNEAQ (reference sequence). CDR3 sequence reads: CASSSTGLDTYEQYF. In DNA form, the CDR3 reads TGTGCCAGCAGCTCGACTGGACTAGACACCTACGAGCAGTACTTC.

Concerning this clonotype itself: Its ends do not fully match the called genes, so a read error is possible. The gene calls are TRBV25-1 and TRBJ2-1, with TRBD2 matching over 14 bases. CDR3 length: 20 residues. CDR1 and CDR2 from the germline V gene are MGHDK and SYGVNS. The CDR3 region has the DNA TGTGCCGGCAGTGAGTTAGGGACTAGCGGGAGACCTCTAGCCTACAATGAGCAGTTCTTC. Its translation is CAGSELGTSGRPLAYNEQFF.

This rearrangement joins TRBV5-1 to TRBJ1-1; D is perhaps TRBD1 (5 bases). V lost 5 bases to trimming and J lost 0 bases, with 11 bases between them. The CDR3 is made up of 14 amino acids. CDR1 SGHRS and CDR2 YFSETQ come from the germline V gene. The CDR3 DNA follows: TGCGCCAGCAGTCGGGACGGTTTGAACACTGAAGCTTTCTTT. Protein product: CASSRDGLNTEAFF.

The chain has TRBV6-2 or TRBV6-3 and TRBJ2-5; D gene ambiguous. The J call may be mistaken, given a closer DNA end match to TRBJ2-7. Germline V gene sequence: CDR1 MNHEY, CDR2 SVGEGT. This CDR3 is built from 13 residues. The CDR3 spells CASRLGFPDEQYF. CDR3 coding DNA: TGTGCCAGCAGGCTAGGTTTTCCGGACGAGCAGTACTTC.

The rearrangement links TRBV20-1 to TRBJ2-1; D assignment may be TRBD1 or TRBD2 (5 bases each). In germline, CDR1 is DFQATT, CDR2 SNEGSKA (reference sequence). The CDR3 loop spans 16 amino acids. V was pared by 0 bases and J by 5 bases, with 17 bases between. Written as DNA, the CDR3 is TGCAGTGCTAGAGAGCAGGGAGTTAATGCGAACAATGAGCAGTTCTTC. Residues: CSAREQGVNANNEQFF.

This clonotype was detected only a few times. V is TRBV20-1 and J is TRBJ1-2, with 8 nucleotides matching TRBD1. V lost 7 bases, J lost 6 bases, and 13 bases stayed unmatched. The CDR3 covers 14 residues. Germline CDR1 and CDR2: DFQATT and SNEGSKA (reference sequence). The CDR3 spells CSVNHEQGEDGYTF. The CDR3 DNA reads as TGCAGTGTTAACCATGAACAGGGGGAAGATGGCTACACCTTC.

This clonotype appeared many times. This rearrangement joins TRBV29-1 to TRBJ2-1; 9 bases line up with TRBD2. Germline lookup yields CDR1 SQVTM and CDR2 ANQGSEA. CDR3 size: 13 residues. CDR3 loop: CSVGGGAYNEQFF. The DNA for the CDR3 is TGCAGTGTGGGCGGGGGGGCCTACAATGAGCAGTTCTTC.

This chain links TRBV20-1 with TRBJ1-1, with D possibly being TRBD1 (5 bases). The CDR3 spans 12 residues. Per germline, CDR1 DFQATT and CDR2 SNEGSKA (reference sequence). This CDR3 reads CRASDGGAEAFF. CDR3 DNA: TGCAGGGCTTCCGATGGGGGAGCTGAAGCTTTCTTT.

This clonotype was counted only a few times. The rearrangement links TRBV21-1 to TRBJ1-2; the D call TRBD1 from the table was never checked on the DNA. TRBV21-1 is a recognized pseudogene. The CDR3 is made up of 16 amino acids. The CDR3 protein is CASSTLGRGPVYGYTF. The CDR3 DNA follows: TGTGCCAGCAGCACCTTAGGACGCGGGCCTGTCTATGGCTACACCTTC.